What follows are 25 T cell receptor beta chains derived from one specimen sequenced in a study of blood T cells in healthy people across ages. It was with a sample-barcoded 5' primer and a J-beta primer mix that a second PCR of about 6 to 12 cycles was run. Each CDR3 protein is one row after TCRdb ran MiXCR on the 5' RACE reads. The sample carries 1.4 million to 1.5 million distinct CDR3 sequences, around two fifths recorded once. Material: blood. The receptors derive from a woman aged 18-29 years in good health.

The CDR3 sequence: CASRKTNAYEQYF. CDR3 DNA sequence: TGTGCCAGCAGAAAAACAAACGCCTACGAGCAGTACTTC. The rearrangement links TRBV6-5 to TRBJ2-7; D ambiguous. Germline V lookup: CDR1 MNHEY, CDR2 SVGAGI. The CDR3 length is 13 residues. V was clipped by 6 bases and J by 2 bases, with 11 bases between them.

The chain links TRBV12-3 or TRBV12-4 to TRBJ1-1; D is unresolved. The CDR3 loop spans 14 amino acids. Trimming removed 1 base at V and 8 bases at J, with 14 bases between. In DNA, the CDR3 is TGTGCCAGCAGTTTAGGGCGGACTTTAACAGAAGCTTTCTTT. This encodes CASSLGRTLTEAFF.

The V and J genes are TRBV5-1 and TRBJ2-7; 7 nucleotides agree with TRBD1. CDR1 and CDR2 from the germline V gene are SGHRS and YFSETQ. The CDR3 is made up of 14 amino acids. Unmatched junction bases numbered 5, after V lost 2 bases and J lost 3 bases. In DNA form, the CDR3 reads TGCGCCAGCAGCTTAGAGACAGGGAACTACGAGCAGTACTTC. This encodes CASSLETGNYEQYF.

This CDR3 reads CSVESVGQYEQYF. As DNA, the CDR3 is TGCAGCGTTGAATCGGTAGGACAATACGAGCAGTACTTC. This chain uses TRBV29-1 with TRBJ2-4; TRBD1 is a possible D gene (5 bases). The DNA end favors TRBJ2-7, so the J call may be wrong. Germline V gene data show CDR1 as SQVTM and CDR2 as ANQGSEA. The CDR3 spans 13 residues.

This sequence joins TRBV7-2 and TRBJ2-5; 10 bases are a match to TRBD2. This CDR3 is built from 16 residues. J was trimmed by 1 base and V by 4 bases; bases with no gene match: 6. The germline V gene has CDR1 SGHTA and CDR2 FQGNSA. The chain's CDR3 is CASSSRLAGFQETQYF. As DNA, the CDR3 is TGTGCCAGCAGCTCTCGACTAGCGGGCTTCCAAGAGACCCAGTACTTC.

This clonotype was observed a few times. The chain uses TRBV20-1 and TRBJ1-6; 8 bases match TRBD1. Germline CDR1 DFQATT, CDR2 SNEGSKA (reference sequence). V shed 4 bases and J 4 bases; nucleotides not matched to a gene: 6. This CDR3 is 15 amino acids long. This CDR3 reads CSATTGGKYNSPLHF. DNA of the CDR3: TGCAGTGCTACTACAGGGGGAAAATATAATTCACCCCTCCACTTT.

Remarks on this clonotype: At one boundary the junction diverges from the germline segment, which might be a read error. This chain uses TRBV20-1 with TRBJ1-2; 11 bases are shared with TRBD1. This CDR3 comprises 12 residues. CDR1 DFQATT and CDR2 SNEGSKA come from the germline V gene (reference sequence). The CDR3 region is CRLWTGGDGYIF. CDR3 bases: TGCAGGCTATGGACAGGGGGCGATGGCTACATCTTC.

Comment on this clonotype: The junction differs from germline at one of its ends, possibly a read error. The gene calls are TRBV20-1 and TRBJ1-2; D remains unclear. Per the germline V gene, CDR1 is DFQATT and CDR2 is SNEGSKA (reference sequence). The CDR3 length is 14 residues. As DNA, the CDR3 is TGCAGTGTTAGAGATCGTGGCACAACCGGAGGCTACACCTTC. Its translation is CSVRDRGTTGGYTF.

The rearrangement links TRBV20-1 to TRBJ1-2, with 7 nucleotides matching TRBD1. Unmatched junction bases numbered 3, after V lost 3 bases and J lost 5 bases. The CDR3 consists of 12 residues. In germline, CDR1 is DFQATT, CDR2 SNEGSKA (reference sequence). CDR3 region: CSARTGQYGYTF. CDR3 coding DNA: TGCAGTGCTAGGACAGGGCAATATGGCTACACCTTC.

The chain combines TRBV14 with TRBJ1-1; tentatively, D is TRBD1 (6 bases). Germline-derived CDR1 and CDR2 are SGHDN and FVKESK. The CDR3 extends over 13 amino acids. Trimming pared 1 base from V and 11 bases from J, leaving 14 bases between. The CDR3 spells CASSQGWGALAFF. The CDR3 DNA sequence: TGTGCCAGCAGCCAAGGTTGGGGGGCTCTCGCTTTCTTT.

This clonotype has only a few counts. The rearrangement joins TRBV12-5 to TRBJ2-1, with D possibly matching TRBD2 (5 bases). Germline values: CDR1 LGHNT, CDR2 FRNRAP. This CDR3 contains 13 residues. Trimming cost V 7 bases and J 2 bases, with 9 bases left between them. In nucleotides, the CDR3 is TGTGCTAGTGTGGAGGTTCCCTACAATGAGCAGTTCTTC. Translated, it gives CASVEVPYNEQFF. The variable domain in full, completed from reference TRBV12-5 and TRBJ2-1, reads DARVTQTPRHKVTEMGQEVTMRCQPILGHNTVFWYRQTMMQGLELLAYFRNRAPLDDSGMPKDRFSAEMPDATLATLKIQPSEPRDSAVYFCASVEVPYNEQFFGPGTRLTVL.

The CDR3 spells CASGGGTRHYEQYF. The DNA for the CDR3 is TGTGCTAGTGGAGGAGGGACACGACATTACGAGCAGTACTTC. The rearrangement joins TRBV12-5 to TRBJ2-7; D is tentatively TRBD1 or TRBD2 (6 bases each). Trimming shortened V by 6 bases and J by 4 bases, and 16 bases separated the two germline ends. Germline-derived CDR1 and CDR2 are LGHNT and FRNRAP. This CDR3 spans 14 amino acids.

J is TRBJ2-1 and V is TRBV2; D possibly corresponds to TRBD1 (6 bases). Germline CDR1 SNHLY, CDR2 FYNNEI. V was clipped by 1 base and J by 5 bases, with 15 bases between them. CDR3 length equals 16 residues. CDR3 in amino acids: CASSEEIQGRDNEQFF. Written as DNA, the CDR3 is TGTGCCAGCAGTGAAGAGATACAGGGTAGGGACAATGAGCAGTTCTTC.

CDR3 in amino acids: CASSLVETPRETQYF. The CDR3 nucleotides read TGTGCCAGCAGCTTAGTAGAGACCCCCCGGGAGACCCAGTACTTC. This chain uses TRBV7-9 with TRBJ2-7, with no clear D. The end of the DNA fits TRBJ2-5 better, so the J call may be wrong. This CDR3 region has 15 residues. The V gene's germline CDR1 is SEHNR and CDR2 FQNEAQ (reference sequence).

The chain carries TRBV12-3 or TRBV12-4 and TRBJ2-3, with TRBD2 identical over 9 bases. V trimming: 3 bases; J trimming: 6 bases; junction bases outside the gene matches: 7. The CDR3 spans 15 residues. CDR3 sequence (DNA): TGTGCCAGCAGTTTGCGCGGGGGGGCACACGATACGCAGTATTTT. The encoded protein is CASSLRGGAHDTQYF.

V and J are TRBV4-1 and TRBJ2-1; the match to TRBD2 covers 12 bases. After removal of 4 bases from V and 0 bases from J, the junction contained 7 bases not matched to a gene. Germline CDR1 and CDR2: MGHRA and YSYEKL. This CDR3 comprises 18 residues. The CDR3 here is CASSPRLAGAVSYNEQFF. The CDR3 coding sequence is TGCGCCAGCAGCCCGCGACTAGCGGGGGCCGTCTCCTACAATGAGCAGTTCTTC.

This clonotype was seen a few times. The chain links TRBV20-1 to TRBJ1-5; D may be TRBD1 (5 bases). This CDR3 is 12 amino acids long. The ends were cut back, 6 bases at V and 6 bases at J, with 12 bases in the middle. Germline values: CDR1 DFQATT, CDR2 SNEGSKA (reference sequence). This chain's CDR3 is CSASGAGQPQHF. CDR3 sequence (DNA): TGCAGTGCCAGCGGGGCTGGTCAGCCCCAGCATTTT.

This sequence joins TRBV1 and TRBJ2-7; the listed D gene, TRBD2, was not tested against the DNA. TRBV1 corresponds to a pseudogene. This CDR3 spans 16 amino acids. The CDR3, as DNA: TGCACCCTTAGACATAGCGGGGGGGGGACCCCCTACGAGCAGTACTTC. Amino acids: CTLRHSGGGTPYEQYF.

This chain links TRBV5-1 with TRBJ1-1; 9 nucleotides agree with TRBD1. Germline CDR1 is SGHRS and CDR2 is YFSETQ. The CDR3 consists of 14 residues. V shed 0 bases, J shed 7 bases, and the junction held 4 bases outside the gene matches. Written as DNA, the CDR3 is TGCGCCAGCAGCTTGGCCGGGACAGGGTATGAAGCTTTCTTT. This sequence encodes CASSLAGTGYEAFF.

This clonotype was detected only once. Being one base from a much bigger clone, this may be a read error. The rearrangement links TRBV4-1 to TRBJ1-6; D is unresolved. This CDR3 contains 13 residues. Germline loops: CDR1 MGHRA, CDR2 YSYEKL. The CDR3 protein is CASGQDSTSPLHF. The CDR3 DNA is TGCGCCAGCGGCCAAGATTCCACTTCACCCCTCCACTTT.

Details on this clonotype: A junction end diverges from the germline sequence, so it may reflect a read error. The chain combines TRBV3-1 with TRBJ1-1, with D hard to call. Looked up from germline, CDR1 is LGHDT and CDR2 is YNNKEL (reference sequence). The CDR3 sequence is 14 residues long. This CDR3 is CASSQKEDYTGAFF. The CDR3 nucleotides are TGTGCCAGCAGCCAAAAGGAAGATTACACTGGAGCTTTCTTT.

V gene TRBV29-1 combines with J gene TRBJ2-7; D not resolved. This CDR3 is built from 12 residues. Trimming took 4 bases from V and 0 from J, leaving 7 bases between them. CDR1 SQVTM and CDR2 ANQGSEA come from the germline V gene. The CDR3 nucleotides are TGCAGCGTTGGGAAGAACTCCTACGAGCAGTACTTC. Translating gives CSVGKNSYEQYF.

This clonotype appeared a few times. The chain couples TRBV25-1 to TRBJ1-2, with unresolved D. The V end was cut by 7 bases, the J end by 2 bases, with 11 bases between. There are 13 residues in the CDR3. Germline CDR1 reads MGHDK; CDR2 reads SYGVNS. CDR3 coding DNA: TGTGCCAGCAAGGGCAGGCGGAACTATGGCTACACCTTC. Its protein is CASKGRRNYGYTF.

CDR3 in DNA: TGTGCTAGTGGTTTGGGTGACGTGGGCAATCAGCCCCAGCATTTT. Translation gives CASGLGDVGNQPQHF. The V call is TRBV12-5, the J call TRBJ1-5; no reliable D call. The CDR3 covers 15 residues. CDR1 and CDR2 from the germline V gene are LGHNT and FRNRAP. V was shortened by 1 base and J by 2 bases, with 9 bases between the two germline ends.

This rearrangement joins TRBV25-1 to TRBJ1-3; 9 nucleotides line up with TRBD1. The CDR3 is made up of 18 amino acids. CDR1 and CDR2 (germline): MGHDK, SYGVNS. The V gene end was trimmed by 8 bases and the J gene end by 0 bases; junction bases not matched to a gene: 14. CDR3 sequence: CASGVPGQGPSSGNTIYF. CDR3 sequence (DNA): TGTGCCAGCGGCGTCCCGGGACAGGGCCCGAGCTCTGGAAACACCATATATTTT. The variable domain in full, completed from reference TRBV25-1 and TRBJ1-3, reads EADIYQTPRYLVIGTGKKITLECSQTMGHDKMYWYQQDPGMELHLIHYSYGVNSTEKGDLSSESTVSRIRTEHFPLTLESARPSHTSQYLCASGVPGQGPSSGNTIYFGEGSWLTVV.